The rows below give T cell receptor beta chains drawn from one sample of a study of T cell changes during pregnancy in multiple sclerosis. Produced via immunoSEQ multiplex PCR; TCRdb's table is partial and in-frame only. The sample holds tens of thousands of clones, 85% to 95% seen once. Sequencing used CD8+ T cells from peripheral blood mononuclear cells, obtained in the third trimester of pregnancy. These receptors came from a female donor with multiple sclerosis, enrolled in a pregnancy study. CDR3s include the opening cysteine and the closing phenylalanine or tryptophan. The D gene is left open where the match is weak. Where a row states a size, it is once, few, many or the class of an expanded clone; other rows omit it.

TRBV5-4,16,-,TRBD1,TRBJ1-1,TGTGCCAGCAGCGAGGGACAGGGGGCAGGGAACACTGAAGCTTTCTTT,CASSEGQGAGNTEAFF
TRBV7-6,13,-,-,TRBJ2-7,TGTGCCAGCAGCCTGGACAGCTCCTACGAGCAGTACTTC,CASSLDSSYEQYF
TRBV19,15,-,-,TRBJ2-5,TGTGCCAGTAGTATCGGGTCCGGATTGCAAGAGACCCAGTACTTC,CASSIGSGLQETQYF
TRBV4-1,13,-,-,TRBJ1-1,TGCGCCAGCAGCCCTCTCGGGAGCACTGAAGCTTTCTTT,CASSPLGSTEAFF
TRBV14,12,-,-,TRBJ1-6,TGTGCCAGCAGCCTCCCGGATTCACCCCTCCACTTT,CASSLPDSPLHF
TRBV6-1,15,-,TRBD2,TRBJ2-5,TGTGCCAGCAGTGAATACCCGGGGGGTAGGGAGACCCAGTACTTC,CASSEYPGGRETQYF
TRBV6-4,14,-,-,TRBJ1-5,TGTGCCAGCAGTGAAGAGGGGGAAAATCAGCCCCAGCATTTT,CASSEEGENQPQHF
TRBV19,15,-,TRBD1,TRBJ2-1,TGTGCCAGTAGTTTCGGGACAGGGGGTTACAATGAGCAGTTCTTC,CASSFGTGGYNEQFF
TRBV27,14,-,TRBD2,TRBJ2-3,TGTGCCATCGGAGCGGGGCCTACTCGAGATACGCAGTATTTT,CAIGAGPTRDTQYF
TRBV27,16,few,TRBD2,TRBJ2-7,TGTGCCAGCAGTTCTATCGACGGACTAGCCTCGCGGGAGCAGTACTTC,CASSSIDGLASREQYF
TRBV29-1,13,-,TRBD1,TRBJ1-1,TGCAGCGGATACACAGGGGGGGAGACTGAAGCTTTCTTT,CSGYTGGETEAFF
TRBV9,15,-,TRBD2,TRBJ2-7,TGTGCCAGCAGCAGGAGCGGGGACTCATCCTACGAGCAGTACTTC,CASSRSGDSSYEQYF
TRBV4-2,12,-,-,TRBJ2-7,TGTGCCAGCAGCCAAGCTCAGAACGAGCAGTACTTC,CASSQAQNEQYF
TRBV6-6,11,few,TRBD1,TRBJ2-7,TGTGCCGCCTGGCAGGGGGACGAGCAGTACTTC,CAAWQGDEQYF
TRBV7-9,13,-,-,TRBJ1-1,TGTGCCAGCAGCTTAGATGGGGCAGGTGAAGCTTTCTTT,CASSLDGAGEAFF
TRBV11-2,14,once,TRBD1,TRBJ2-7,TGTGCCAGCAGCTTATTACTAGGACAGGGAGAGCAGTACTTC,CASSLLLGQGEQYF
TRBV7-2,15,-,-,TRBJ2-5,TGTGCCAGCAGCTTAGCGCCAGGTACCCAAGAGACCCAGTACTTC,CASSLAPGTQETQYF
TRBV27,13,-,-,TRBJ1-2,TGTGCCAGCAGTCCAGGGGCGGGCTATGGCTACACCTTC,CASSPGAGYGYTF
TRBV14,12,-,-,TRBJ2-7,TGTGCCAGCAGCCATCACTTATACGAGCAGTACTTC,CASSHHLYEQYF
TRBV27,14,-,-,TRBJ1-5,TGTGCCAGCAGTTTATCAGAGGCATCCCAGCCCCAGCATTTT,CASSLSEASQPQHF
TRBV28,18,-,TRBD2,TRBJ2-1,TGTGCCAGCAGTCCCCCGTCCTGGCTGGCGGGGGGGGTCAATGAGCAGTTCTTC,CASSPPSWLAGGVNEQFF
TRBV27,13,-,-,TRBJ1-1,TGTGCCAGCAGTTTGGAGGAAGGCACTGAAGCTTTCTTT,CASSLEEGTEAFF
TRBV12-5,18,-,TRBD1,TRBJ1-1,TGTGCTAGTGGTTTGGGTCCCCTAACCGGGACAGGGGCGGTTGAAGCTTTCTTT,CASGLGPLTGTGAVEAFF
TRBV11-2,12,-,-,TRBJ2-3,TGTGCCAGCAGTTCAGGGTTAGATACGCAGTATTTT,CASSSGLDTQYF
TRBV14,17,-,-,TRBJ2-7,TGTGCCAGCAGCCAAGGAAGTAGCAGCTTTCACTCCTACGAGCAGTACTTC,CASSQGSSSFHSYEQYF
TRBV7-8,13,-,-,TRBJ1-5,TGTGCCAGCAACACCAATAGCAATCAGCCCCAGCATTTT,CASNTNSNQPQHF
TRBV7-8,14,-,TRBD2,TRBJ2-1,TGTGCCAGCAGCTTAAGCGGGGGGCTGAATGAGCAGTTCTTC,CASSLSGGLNEQFF
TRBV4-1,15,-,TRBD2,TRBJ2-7,TGCGCCAGCAGCCAAGGGACGGGGGGGAGCTACGAGCAGTACTTC,CASSQGTGGSYEQYF
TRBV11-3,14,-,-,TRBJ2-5,TGTGCCAGCAGTTTCCGGGGTCCCGGAGAGACCCAGTACTTC,CASSFRGPGETQYF
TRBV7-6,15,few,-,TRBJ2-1,TGTGCCAGCAGCTTAGCGCTGAGCTCCTACAATGAGCAGTTCTTC,CASSLALSSYNEQFF
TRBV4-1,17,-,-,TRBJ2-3,TGCGCCAGCAGCCAAGAGGGTGGGGGCGACCGCACAGATACGCAGTATTTT,CASSQEGGGDRTDTQYF
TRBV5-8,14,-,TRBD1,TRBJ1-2,TGTGCCAGCAGCCCGGGGACAGGGGGCGAGGGCTACACCTTC,CASSPGTGGEGYTF
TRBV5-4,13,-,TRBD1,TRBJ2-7,TGTGCCAGCAGCCTGACAGGGCTCGACGAGCAGTACTTC,CASSLTGLDEQYF
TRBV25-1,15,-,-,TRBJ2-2,TGTGCCAGCACCCAGGGGAGGGAGTTTGACGGGGAGCTGTTTTTT,CASTQGREFDGELFF
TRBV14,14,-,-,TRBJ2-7,TGTGCCAGCAGCCCCCTTGGAGGGGTAGACGAGCAGTACTTC,CASSPLGGVDEQYF
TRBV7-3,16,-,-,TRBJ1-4,TGTGCCAGCAGCTTAAAAAGGACAGCAACTAATGAAAAACTGTTTTTT,CASSLKRTATNEKLFF
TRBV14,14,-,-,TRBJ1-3,TGTGCCAGCAGCCGCGGTTTCTCTGGAAACACCATATATTTT,CASSRGFSGNTIYF
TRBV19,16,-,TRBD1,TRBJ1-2,TGTGCCAGTAGTGCGGGACAGGGCGTGAACGTCTATGGCTACACCTTC,CASSAGQGVNVYGYTF
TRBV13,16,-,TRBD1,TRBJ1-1,TGTGCCAGCAGCTCGGGACAGGCTACCATGAACACTGAAGCTTTCTTT,CASSSGQATMNTEAFF
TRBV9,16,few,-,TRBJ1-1,TGTGCCAGCAGCTCCCCCCCAGGGCTCGTGGCCACTGAAGCTTTCTTT,CASSSPPGLVATEAFF
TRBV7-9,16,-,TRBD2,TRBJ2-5,TGTGCCAGCAGCTCAGGACTAGCGGGGGTCGAGGAGACCCAGTACTTC,CASSSGLAGVEETQYF
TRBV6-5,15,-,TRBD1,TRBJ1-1,TGTGCCAGCAAACTGCTGGAAGGGACAGACACTGAAGCTTTCTTT,CASKLLEGTDTEAFF
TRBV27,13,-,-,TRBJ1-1,TGTGCCAGCAGTTTGAGTTTAGCCGGTGGAGCTTTCTTT,CASSLSLAGGAFF
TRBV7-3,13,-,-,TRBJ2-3,TGTGCCAGCAGTCTCAGTCCCACAGATACGCAGTATTTT,CASSLSPTDTQYF
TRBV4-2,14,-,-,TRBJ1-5,TGTGCCAGCAGCCCCGGTACAGGGAATCAGCCCCAGCATTTT,CASSPGTGNQPQHF
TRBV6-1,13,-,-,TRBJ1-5,TGTGCCACCCTACTGACAGGAAATCAGCCCCAGCATTTT,CATLLTGNQPQHF
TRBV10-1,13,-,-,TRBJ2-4,TGCGCCAGCAGTGATGGCACCCGGAGCATTCAGTACTTC,CASSDGTRSIQYF
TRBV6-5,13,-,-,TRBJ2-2,TGTGCCAGCAGTTATATTGACACCGGGGAGCTGTTTTTT,CASSYIDTGELFF
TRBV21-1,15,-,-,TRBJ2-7,TGTGCCAGCAGCAAAGATGAGGGGGCGCGGTACGAGCAGTACTTC,CASSKDEGARYEQYF
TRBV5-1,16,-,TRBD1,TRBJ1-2,TGCGCCAGCAGCTTGTTAGGACAGGCCACTAACTATGGCTACACCTTC,CASSLLGQATNYGYTF
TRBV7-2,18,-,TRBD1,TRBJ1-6,TGTGCCAGCAGCTCTGATTTCAGGGGGAAGCTGGATAATTCACCCCTCCACTTT,CASSSDFRGKLDNSPLHF
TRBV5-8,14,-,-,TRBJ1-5,TGTGCCAGCAGCTTGAGACAGGTGGGTCAGCCCCAGCATTTT,CASSLRQVGQPQHF
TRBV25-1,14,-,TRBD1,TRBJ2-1,TGTGCCAGCCTCACAGGGGAATCCTACAATGAGCAGTTCTTC,CASLTGESYNEQFF
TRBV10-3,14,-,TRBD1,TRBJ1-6,TGTGCCATCAGTTGGGACAGGGTGCCTTCACCCCTCCACTTT,CAISWDRVPSPLHF
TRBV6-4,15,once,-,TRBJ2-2,TGTGCCAGCAGTATCGGCGGGGCTTACACCGGGGAGCTGTTTTTT,CASSIGGAYTGELFF
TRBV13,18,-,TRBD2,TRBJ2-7,TGTGCCAGCAGCTTAGGCCTTGAACTAGCGGGGACACACTACGAGCAGTACTTC,CASSLGLELAGTHYEQYF
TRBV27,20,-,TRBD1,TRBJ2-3,TGTGCCAGCAGTCCATTGACCGGGACAGGGATCTCATTCTACACAGATACGCAGTATTTT,CASSPLTGTGISFYTDTQYF
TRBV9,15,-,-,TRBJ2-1,TGTGCCAGCAGCGGTAGCGGAAGCTCCTACAATGAGCAGTTCTTC,CASSGSGSSYNEQFF